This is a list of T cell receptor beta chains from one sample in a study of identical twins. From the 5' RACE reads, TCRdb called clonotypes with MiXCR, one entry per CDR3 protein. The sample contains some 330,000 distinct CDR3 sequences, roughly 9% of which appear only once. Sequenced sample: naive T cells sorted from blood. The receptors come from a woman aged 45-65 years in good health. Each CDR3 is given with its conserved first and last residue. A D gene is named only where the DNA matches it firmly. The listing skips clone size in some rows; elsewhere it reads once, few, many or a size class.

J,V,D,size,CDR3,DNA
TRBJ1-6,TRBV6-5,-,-,CASRPQGYNSPLHF,TGTGCCAGCAGACCACAGGGCTATAATTCACCCCTCCACTTT
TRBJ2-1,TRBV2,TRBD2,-,CASRSRTSSRNEQFF,TGTGCCAGCAGATCCCGGACTAGCAGTCGAAATGAGCAGTTCTTC
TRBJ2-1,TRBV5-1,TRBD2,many,CASSPRVASGTSYNEQFF,TGCGCCAGCAGCCCGAGGGTGGCTAGCGGAACTTCCTACAATGAGCAGTTCTTC
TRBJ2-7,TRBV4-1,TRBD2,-,CASSQESGRGSYEQYF,TGCGCCAGCAGCCAAGAGAGCGGGAGAGGATCCTACGAGCAGTACTTC
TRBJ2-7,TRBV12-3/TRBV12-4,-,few,CASSLEAGAQVYEQYF,TGTGCCAGCAGTTTAGAGGCAGGGGCCCAGGTGTACGAGCAGTACTTC
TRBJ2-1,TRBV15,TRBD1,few,CATSRGTDNEQFF,TGTGCCACCAGCAGGGGGACAGACAATGAGCAGTTCTTC
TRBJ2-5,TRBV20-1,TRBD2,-,CSARVAGDPIQETQYF,TGCAGTGCTAGAGTAGCGGGCGATCCTATACAAGAGACCCAGTACTTC
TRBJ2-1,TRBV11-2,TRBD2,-,CASSSVAGGEGGYNEQFF,TGTGCCAGCAGCTCGGTAGCGGGAGGTGAGGGAGGATACAATGAGCAGTTCTTC
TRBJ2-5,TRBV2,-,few,CASSTDSIGETQYF,TGTGCCAGCAGCACCGACAGTATTGGGGAGACCCAGTACTTC
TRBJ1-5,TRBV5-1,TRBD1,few,CASSERTGNQPQHF,TGCGCCAGCAGCGAACGGACAGGGAATCAGCCCCAGCATTTT
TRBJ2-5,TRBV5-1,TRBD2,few,CASSSALTGTSGGETQYF,TGCGCCAGCAGCTCCGCGTTAACCGGGACTAGCGGGGGCGAGACCCAGTACTTC